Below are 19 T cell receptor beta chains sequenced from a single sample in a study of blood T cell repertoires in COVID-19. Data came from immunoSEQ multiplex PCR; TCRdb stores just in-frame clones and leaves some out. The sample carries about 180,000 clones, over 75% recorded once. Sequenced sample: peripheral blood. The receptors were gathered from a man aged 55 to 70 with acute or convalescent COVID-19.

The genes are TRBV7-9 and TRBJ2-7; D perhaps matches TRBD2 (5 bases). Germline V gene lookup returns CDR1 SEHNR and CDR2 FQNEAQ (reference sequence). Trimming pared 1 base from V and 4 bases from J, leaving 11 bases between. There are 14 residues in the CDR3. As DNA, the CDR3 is TGTGCCAGCAGCTTAGGATTTAGCGATTACGAGCAGTACTTC. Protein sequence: CASSLGFSDYEQYF.

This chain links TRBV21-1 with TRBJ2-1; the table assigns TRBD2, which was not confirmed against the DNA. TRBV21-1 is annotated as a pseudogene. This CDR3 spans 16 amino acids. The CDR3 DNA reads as TGTGCCAGCAGCCCCCCGGGACTAGCGGGAGCCAATGAGCAGTTCTTC. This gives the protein CASSPPGLAGANEQFF.

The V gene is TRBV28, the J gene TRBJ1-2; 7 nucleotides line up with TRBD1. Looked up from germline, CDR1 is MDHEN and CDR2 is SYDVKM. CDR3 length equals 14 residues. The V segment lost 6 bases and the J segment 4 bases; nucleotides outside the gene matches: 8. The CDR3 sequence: CASRGTGVPYGYTF. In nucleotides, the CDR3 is TGTGCCAGCAGGGGCACAGGGGTCCCCTATGGCTACACCTTC.

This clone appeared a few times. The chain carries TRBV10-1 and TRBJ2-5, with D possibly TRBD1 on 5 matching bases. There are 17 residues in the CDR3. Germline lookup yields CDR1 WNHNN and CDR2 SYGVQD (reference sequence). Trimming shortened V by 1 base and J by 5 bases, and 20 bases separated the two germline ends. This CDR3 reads CASSEFKPRGVGETQYF. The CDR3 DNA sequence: TGCGCCAGCAGTGAGTTCAAACCTAGGGGTGTGGGGGAGACCCAGTACTTC.

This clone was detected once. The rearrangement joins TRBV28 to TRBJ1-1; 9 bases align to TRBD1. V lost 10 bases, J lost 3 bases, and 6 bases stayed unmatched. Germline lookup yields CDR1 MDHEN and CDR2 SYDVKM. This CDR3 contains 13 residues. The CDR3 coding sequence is TGTGCCACCAAGGGACAGGGTGACACTGAAGCTTTCTTT. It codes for CATKGQGDTEAFF.

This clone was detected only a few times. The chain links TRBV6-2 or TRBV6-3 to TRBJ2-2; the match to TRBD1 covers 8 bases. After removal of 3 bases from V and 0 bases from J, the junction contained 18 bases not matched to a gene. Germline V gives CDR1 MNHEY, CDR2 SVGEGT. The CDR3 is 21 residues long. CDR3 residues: CASSYDTIRDRRPANTGELFF. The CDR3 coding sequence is TGTGCCAGCAGTTATGACACAATTCGGGACAGGCGACCCGCGAACACCGGGGAGCTGTTTTTT.

The DNA for the CDR3 is TGTGCCAGCAGCAACCCCTCGGGGAACACTGAAGCTTTCTTT. Residues: CASSNPSGNTEAFF. The rearrangement links TRBV7-8 to TRBJ1-1; the D is unclear. Between the trimmed V and J ends, which lost 5 bases and 1 base, there was a span of 11 bases. The CDR3 consists of 14 residues. Germline lookup yields CDR1 SGHVS and CDR2 FQNEAQ.

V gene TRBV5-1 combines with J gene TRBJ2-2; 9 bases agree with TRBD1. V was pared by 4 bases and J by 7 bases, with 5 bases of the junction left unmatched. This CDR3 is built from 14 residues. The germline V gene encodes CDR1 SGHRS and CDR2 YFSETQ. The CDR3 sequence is CASSGGTGSGELFF. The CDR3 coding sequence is TGCGCCAGCAGCGGCGGGACAGGGAGCGGGGAGCTGTTTTTT.

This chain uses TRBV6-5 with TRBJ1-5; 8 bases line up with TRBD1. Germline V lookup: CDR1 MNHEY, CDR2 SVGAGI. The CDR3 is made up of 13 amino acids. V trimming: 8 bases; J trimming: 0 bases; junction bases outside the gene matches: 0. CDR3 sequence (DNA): TGTGCCAGCGACAGGGGTAGCAATCAGCCCCAGCATTTT. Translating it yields CASDRGSNQPQHF.

As DNA, the CDR3 is TGTGCTAGTGGCCCTCACGAGGGTGAGCAGTTCTTC. Encoded protein: CASGPHEGEQFF. The V gene is TRBV12-5, the J gene TRBJ2-1, with D possibly matching TRBD2 (5 bases). Trimming pared 6 bases from V and 9 bases from J, leaving 12 bases between. Germline V CDR1 and CDR2: LGHNT, FRNRAP. The length of the CDR3 is 12 residues.

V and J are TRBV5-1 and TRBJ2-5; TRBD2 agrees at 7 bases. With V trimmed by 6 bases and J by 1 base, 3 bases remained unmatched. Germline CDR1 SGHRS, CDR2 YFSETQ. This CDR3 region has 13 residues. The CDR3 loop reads CASKTGGQETQYF. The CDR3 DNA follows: TGCGCCAGCAAAACGGGAGGCCAAGAGACCCAGTACTTC.

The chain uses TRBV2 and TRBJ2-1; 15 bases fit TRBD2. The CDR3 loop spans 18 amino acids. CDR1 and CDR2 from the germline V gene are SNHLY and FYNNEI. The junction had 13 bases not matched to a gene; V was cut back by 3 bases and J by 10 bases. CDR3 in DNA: TGTGCCAGCAGTGACTCGGTTGGACTAGCGGGAGGGCTCGGGGAGCAGTTCTTC. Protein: CASSDSVGLAGGLGEQFF. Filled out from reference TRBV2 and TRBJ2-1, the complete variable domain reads EPEVTQTPSHQVTQMGQEVILRCVPISNHLYFYWYRQILGQKVEFLVSFYNNEISEKSEIFDDQFSVERPDGSNFTLKIRSTKLEDSAMYFCASSDSVGLAGGLGEQFFGPGTRLTVL.

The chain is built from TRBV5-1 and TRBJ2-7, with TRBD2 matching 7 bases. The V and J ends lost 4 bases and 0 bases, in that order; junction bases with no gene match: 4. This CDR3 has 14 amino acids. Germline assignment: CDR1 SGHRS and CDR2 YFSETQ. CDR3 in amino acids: CASSLAVTSYEQYF. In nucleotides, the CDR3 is TGCGCCAGCAGCCTAGCGGTAACCTCCTACGAGCAGTACTTC. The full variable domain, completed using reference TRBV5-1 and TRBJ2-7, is KAGVTQTPRYLIKTRGQQVTLSCSPISGHRSVSWYQQTPGQGLQFLFEYFSETQRNKGNFPGRFSGRQFSNSRSEMNVSTLELGDSALYLCASSLAVTSYEQYFGPGTRLTVT.

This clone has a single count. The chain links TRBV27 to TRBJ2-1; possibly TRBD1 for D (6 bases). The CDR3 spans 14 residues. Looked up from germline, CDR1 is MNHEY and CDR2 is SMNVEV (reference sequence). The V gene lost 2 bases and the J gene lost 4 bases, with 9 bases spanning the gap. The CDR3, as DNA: TGTGCCAGCAGTTTAGGTCAGGGGTACAATGAGCAGTTCTTC. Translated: CASSLGQGYNEQFF.

The CDR3 loop is CASSLGTKAGGRTGELFF. In DNA, the CDR3 is TGTGCCAGCAGCTTAGGAACGAAAGCGGGAGGCCGCACCGGGGAGCTGTTTTTT. The chain has TRBV11-3 and TRBJ2-2; 9 bases align to TRBD2. The CDR3 extends over 18 amino acids. The ends lost 1 base at V and 4 bases at J; junction bases unmatched: 10. Germline lookup yields CDR1 SGHNT and CDR2 YENEEA.

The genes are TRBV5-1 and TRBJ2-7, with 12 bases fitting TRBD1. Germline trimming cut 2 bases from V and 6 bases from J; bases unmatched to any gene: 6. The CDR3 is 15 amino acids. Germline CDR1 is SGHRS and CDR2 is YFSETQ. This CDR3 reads CASSFGTGGRGEQYF. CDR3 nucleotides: TGCGCCAGCAGCTTCGGGACAGGGGGCCGGGGCGAGCAGTACTTC.

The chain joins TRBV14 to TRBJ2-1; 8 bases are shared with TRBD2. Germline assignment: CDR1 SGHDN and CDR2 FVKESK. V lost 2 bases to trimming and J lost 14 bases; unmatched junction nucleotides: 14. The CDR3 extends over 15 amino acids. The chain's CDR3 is CASSQLGLLAGKEFF. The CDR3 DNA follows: TGTGCCAGCAGCCAATTGGGGCTCCTAGCGGGTAAAGAGTTCTTC.

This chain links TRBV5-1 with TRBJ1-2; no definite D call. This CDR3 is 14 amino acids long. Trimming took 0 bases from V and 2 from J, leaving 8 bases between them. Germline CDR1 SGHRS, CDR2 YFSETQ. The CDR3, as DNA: TGCGCCAGCAGCTTGGAGGCAGGAAACTATGGCTACACCTTC. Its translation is CASSLEAGNYGYTF.

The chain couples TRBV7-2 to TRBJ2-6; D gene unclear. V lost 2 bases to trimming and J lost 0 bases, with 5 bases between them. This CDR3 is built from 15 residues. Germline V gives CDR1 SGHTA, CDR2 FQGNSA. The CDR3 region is CASSLYGSGANVLTF. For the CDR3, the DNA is TGTGCCAGCAGCTTATACGGCTCTGGGGCCAACGTCCTGACTTTC.